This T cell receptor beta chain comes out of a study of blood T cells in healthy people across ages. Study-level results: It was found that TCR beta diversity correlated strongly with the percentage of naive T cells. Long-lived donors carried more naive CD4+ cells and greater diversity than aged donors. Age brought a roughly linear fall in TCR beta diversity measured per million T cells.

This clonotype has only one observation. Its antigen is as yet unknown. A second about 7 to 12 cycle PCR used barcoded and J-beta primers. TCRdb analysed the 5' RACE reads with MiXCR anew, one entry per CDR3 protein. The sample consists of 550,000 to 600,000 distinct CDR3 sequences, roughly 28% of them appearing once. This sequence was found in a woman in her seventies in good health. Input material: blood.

The CDR3 nucleotides are TGCGCCAGCAGCCCGGGAGCCTTAGCGAGTCAGCCCCAGCATTTT. Translated: CASSPGALASQPQHF. The chain recombines TRBV5-1 with TRBJ1-5, with unresolved D. The length of the CDR3 is 15 residues. Germline CDR1 reads SGHRS; CDR2 reads YFSETQ. V was cut by 4 bases and J by 6 bases, with 17 bases left in between. The variable domain in full, completed from reference TRBV5-1 and TRBJ1-5, reads KAGVTQTPRYLIKTRGQQVTLSCSPISGHRSVSWYQQTPGQGLQFLFEYFSETQRNKGNFPGRFSGRQFSNSRSEMNVSTLELGDSALYLCASSPGALASQPQHFGDGTRLSIL.